The source of this TCR beta chain is a study of OX40 agonist ivuxolimab in advanced cancers. Whole-study context: Cancers in dose escalation were hepatocellular, melanoma, renal cell and head and neck. Partial responses were achieved by three patients: one hepatocellular carcinoma, two cutaneous melanoma. Points from the study as a whole: The authors also found low normalized T-cell clonal expansion in some nonresponders. Partial responders dosed at 0.1-3.0 mg/kg displayed clonal expansion ranking among the lowest.

The CDR3 spans 18 residues. J gave up 4 bases and V 3 bases, and 14 bases lay outside the gene matches. CDR1 and CDR2 from the germline V gene are LNHNV and YYDKDF (reference sequence). Some clones are missing from TCRdb's copy, which holds only in-frame ones; the method was immunoSEQ multiplex PCR. Counted here are fewer than 75,000 clones, 70% to 90% occurring once; the ten biggest clones make up less than 9.5%. Comments on this clone: Antigen: not known.

The chain uses TRBV15 and TRBJ1-1; TRBD1 matches 10 bases. The input for sequencing was CD4+ or CD8+ T cells sorted from blood, taken in a trial of the OX40 agonist ivuxolimab. This TCR was recovered from an adult with an advanced solid tumor such as melanoma, head and neck, liver or kidney cancer. CDR3 DNA sequence: TGTGCCACCAGCAGGCTTCCGGGACAGGGGTGGTCGAGCACTGAAGCTTTCTTT. Amino acids: CATSRLPGQGWSSTEAFF. The variable domain in full, completed from reference TRBV15 and TRBJ1-1, reads DAMVIQNPRYQVTQFGKPVTLSCSQTLNHNVMYWYQQKSSQAPKLLFHYYDKDFNNEADTPDNFQSRRPNTSFCFLDIRSPGLGDTAMYLCATSRLPGQGWSSTEAFFGQGTRLTVV.